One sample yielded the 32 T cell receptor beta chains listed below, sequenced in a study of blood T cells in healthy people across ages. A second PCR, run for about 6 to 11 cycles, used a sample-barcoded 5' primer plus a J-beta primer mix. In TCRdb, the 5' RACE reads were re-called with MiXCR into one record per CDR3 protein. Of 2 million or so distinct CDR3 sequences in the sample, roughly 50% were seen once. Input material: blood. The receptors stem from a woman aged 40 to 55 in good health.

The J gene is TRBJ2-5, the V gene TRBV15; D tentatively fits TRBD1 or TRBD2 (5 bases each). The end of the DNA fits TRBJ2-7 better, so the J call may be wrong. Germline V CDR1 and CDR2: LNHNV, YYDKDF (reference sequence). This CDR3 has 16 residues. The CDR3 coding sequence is TGTGCCACCAGCAGAGGGGGGAAGGGTCTTGGATACGAGCAGTACTTC. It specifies CATSRGGKGLGYEQYF.

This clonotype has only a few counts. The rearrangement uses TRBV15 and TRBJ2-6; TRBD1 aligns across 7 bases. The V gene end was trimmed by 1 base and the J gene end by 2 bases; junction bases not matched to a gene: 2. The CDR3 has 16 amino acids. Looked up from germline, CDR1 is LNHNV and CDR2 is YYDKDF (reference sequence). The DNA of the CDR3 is TGTGCCACCAGCAGAGCCACAGGGGCTGGGGCCAACGTCCTGACTTTC. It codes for CATSRATGAGANVLTF.

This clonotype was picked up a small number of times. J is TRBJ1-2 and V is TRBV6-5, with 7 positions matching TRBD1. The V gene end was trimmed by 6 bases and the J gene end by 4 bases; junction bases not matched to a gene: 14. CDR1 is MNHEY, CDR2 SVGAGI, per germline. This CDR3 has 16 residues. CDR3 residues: CASSLSRTGGFYGYTF. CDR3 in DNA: TGTGCCAGCAGCCTATCGAGGACAGGAGGCTTCTATGGCTACACCTTC.

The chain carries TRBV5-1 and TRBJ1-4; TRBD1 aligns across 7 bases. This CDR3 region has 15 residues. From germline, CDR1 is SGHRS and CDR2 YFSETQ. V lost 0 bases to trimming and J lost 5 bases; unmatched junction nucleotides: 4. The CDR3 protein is CASSLAGDRNEKLFF. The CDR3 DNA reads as TGCGCCAGCAGCTTGGCTGGGGACAGAAATGAAAAACTGTTTTTT.

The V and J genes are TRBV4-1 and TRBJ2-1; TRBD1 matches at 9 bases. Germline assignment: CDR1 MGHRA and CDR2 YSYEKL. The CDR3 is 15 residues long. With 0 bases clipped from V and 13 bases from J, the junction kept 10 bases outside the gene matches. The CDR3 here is CASSQDGTGWETQFF. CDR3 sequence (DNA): TGCGCCAGCAGCCAAGACGGGACAGGGTGGGAGACCCAGTTCTTC.

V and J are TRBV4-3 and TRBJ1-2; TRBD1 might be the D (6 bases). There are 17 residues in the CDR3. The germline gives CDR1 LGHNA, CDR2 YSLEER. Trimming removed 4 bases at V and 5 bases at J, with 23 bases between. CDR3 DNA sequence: TGCGCCAGCAGCCGGACTGGGACATCTCAAGTTCGATATGGCTACACCTTC. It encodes CASSRTGTSQVRYGYTF.

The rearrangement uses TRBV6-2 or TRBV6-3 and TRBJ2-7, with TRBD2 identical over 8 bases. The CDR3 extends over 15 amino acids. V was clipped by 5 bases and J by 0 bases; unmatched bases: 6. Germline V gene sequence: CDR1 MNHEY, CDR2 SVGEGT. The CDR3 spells CASSVRGGVSYEQYF. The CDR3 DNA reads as TGTGCCAGCAGTGTACGGGGGGGCGTCTCCTACGAGCAGTACTTC.

The CDR3 protein is CATSDPYRDSYEQYF. The CDR3 DNA reads as TGTGCCACCAGTGACCCCTACAGGGACTCCTACGAGCAGTACTTC. This chain links TRBV24-1 with TRBJ2-5, with D possibly being TRBD1 (6 bases). Near its end, the DNA agrees better with TRBJ2-7, so the J call may be wrong. The CDR3 has 15 residues. The V gene's germline CDR1 is KGHDR and CDR2 SFDVKD.

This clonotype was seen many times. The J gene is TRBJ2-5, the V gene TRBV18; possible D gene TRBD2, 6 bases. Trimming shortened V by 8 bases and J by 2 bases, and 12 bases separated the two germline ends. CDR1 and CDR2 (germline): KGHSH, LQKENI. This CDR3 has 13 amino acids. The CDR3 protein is CASSPREQETQYF. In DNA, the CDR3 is TGTGCCAGCAGTCCTCGGGAGCAAGAGACCCAGTACTTC.

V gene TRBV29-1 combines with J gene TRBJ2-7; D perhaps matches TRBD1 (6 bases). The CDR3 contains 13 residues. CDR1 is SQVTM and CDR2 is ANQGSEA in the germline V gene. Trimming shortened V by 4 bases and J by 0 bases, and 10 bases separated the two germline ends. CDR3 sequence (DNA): TGCAGCGTTGTCAAACAGGGCTCCTACGAGCAGTACTTC. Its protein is CSVVKQGSYEQYF.

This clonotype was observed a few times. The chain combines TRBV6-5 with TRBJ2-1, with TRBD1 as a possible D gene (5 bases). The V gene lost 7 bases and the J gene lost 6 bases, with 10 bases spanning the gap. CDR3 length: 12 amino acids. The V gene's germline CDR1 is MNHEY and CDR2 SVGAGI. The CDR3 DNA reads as TGTGCCAGCATGAAGCAGGGCAATGAGCAGTTCTTC. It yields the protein CASMKQGNEQFF.

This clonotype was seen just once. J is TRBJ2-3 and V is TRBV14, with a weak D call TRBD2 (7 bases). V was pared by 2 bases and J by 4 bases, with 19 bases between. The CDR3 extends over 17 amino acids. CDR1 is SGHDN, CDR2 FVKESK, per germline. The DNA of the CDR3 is TGTGCCAGCAGCCAAAAAAAAGCAGGCGGGGGCGCAGATACGCAGTATTTT. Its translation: CASSQKKAGGGADTQYF.

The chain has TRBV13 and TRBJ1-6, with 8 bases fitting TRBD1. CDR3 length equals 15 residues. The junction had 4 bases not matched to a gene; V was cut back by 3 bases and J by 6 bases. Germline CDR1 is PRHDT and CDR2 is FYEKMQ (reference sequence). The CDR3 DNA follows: TGTGCCAGCAGCTTCCGGGACAGGCCTAATTCACCCCTCCACTTT. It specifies CASSFRDRPNSPLHF.

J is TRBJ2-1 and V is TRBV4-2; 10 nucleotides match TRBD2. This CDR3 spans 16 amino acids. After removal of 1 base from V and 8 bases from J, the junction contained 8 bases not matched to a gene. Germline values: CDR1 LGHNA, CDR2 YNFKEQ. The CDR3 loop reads CASSQVRSGGAYEQFF. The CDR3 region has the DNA TGTGCCAGCAGCCAAGTCCGGAGCGGGGGGGCCTATGAGCAGTTCTTC.

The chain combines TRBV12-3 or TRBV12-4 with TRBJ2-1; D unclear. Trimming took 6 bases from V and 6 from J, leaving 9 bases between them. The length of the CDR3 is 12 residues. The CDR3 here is CASRGHPNEQFF. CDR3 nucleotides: TGTGCCAGCAGAGGCCACCCCAATGAGCAGTTCTTC.

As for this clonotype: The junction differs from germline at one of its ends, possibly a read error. The CDR3 protein is CAISPGTSNNGQFF. CDR3 coding DNA: TGTGCCATCAGTCCAGGGACTTCAAACAATGGGCAGTTCTTC. The chain couples TRBV10-3 to TRBJ2-1; possible D gene TRBD2, 6 bases. CDR1 ENHRY and CDR2 SYGVKD come from the germline V gene. The CDR3 is 14 amino acids.

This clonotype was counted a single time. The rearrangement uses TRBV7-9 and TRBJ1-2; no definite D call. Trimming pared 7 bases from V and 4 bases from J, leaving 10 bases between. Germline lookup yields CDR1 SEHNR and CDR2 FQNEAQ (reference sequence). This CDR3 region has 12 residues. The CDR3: CASNTGLYGYTF. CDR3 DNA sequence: TGTGCCAGCAATACGGGTCTCTATGGCTACACCTTC.

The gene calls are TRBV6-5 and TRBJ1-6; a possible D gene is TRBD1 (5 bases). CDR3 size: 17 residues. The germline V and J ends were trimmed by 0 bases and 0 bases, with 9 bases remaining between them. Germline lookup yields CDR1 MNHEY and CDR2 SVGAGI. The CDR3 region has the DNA TGTGCCAGCAGTTACTCACAGGAAAGCTCCTATAATTCACCCCTCCACTTT. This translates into CASSYSQESSYNSPLHF.

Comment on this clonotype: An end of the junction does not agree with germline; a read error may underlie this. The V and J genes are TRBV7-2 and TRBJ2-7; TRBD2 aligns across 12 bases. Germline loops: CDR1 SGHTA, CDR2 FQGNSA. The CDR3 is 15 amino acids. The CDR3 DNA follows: TGTGCCAGCAGCCTAGCGGGGGGGGTCTACAATGAGCAGTACTTC. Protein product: CASSLAGGVYNEQYF. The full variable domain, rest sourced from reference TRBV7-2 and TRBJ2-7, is GAGVSQSPSNKVTEKGKDVELRCDPISGHTALYWYRQSLGQGLEFLIYFQGNSAPDKSGLPSDRFSAERTGGSVSTLTIQRTQQEDSAVYLCASSLAGGVYNEQYFGPGTRLTVT.

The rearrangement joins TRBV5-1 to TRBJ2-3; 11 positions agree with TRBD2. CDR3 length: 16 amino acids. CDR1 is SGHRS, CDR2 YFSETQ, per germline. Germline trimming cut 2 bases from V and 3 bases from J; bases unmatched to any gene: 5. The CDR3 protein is CASSFPRLAGTDTQYF. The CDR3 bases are TGCGCCAGCAGCTTTCCTCGACTAGCGGGGACAGATACGCAGTATTTT.

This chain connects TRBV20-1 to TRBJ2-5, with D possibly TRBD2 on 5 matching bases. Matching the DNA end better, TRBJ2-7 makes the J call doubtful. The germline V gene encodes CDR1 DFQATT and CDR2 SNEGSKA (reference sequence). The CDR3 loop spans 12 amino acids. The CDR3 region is CSAVANSHEQYF. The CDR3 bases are TGCAGTGCTGTAGCGAATTCCCACGAGCAGTACTTC.

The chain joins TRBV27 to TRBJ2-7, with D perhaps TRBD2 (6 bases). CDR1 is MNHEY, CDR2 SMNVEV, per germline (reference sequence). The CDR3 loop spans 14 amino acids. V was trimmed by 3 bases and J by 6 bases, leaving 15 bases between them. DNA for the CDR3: TGTGCCAGCAGTTTGGACCGGGGGTACTCCGAGCAGTACTTC. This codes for CASSLDRGYSEQYF.

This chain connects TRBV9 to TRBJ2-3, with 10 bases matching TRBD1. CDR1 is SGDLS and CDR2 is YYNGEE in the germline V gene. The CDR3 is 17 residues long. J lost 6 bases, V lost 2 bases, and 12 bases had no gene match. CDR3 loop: CASSVNPRTGGKDTQYF. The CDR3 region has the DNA TGTGCCAGCAGCGTGAATCCCCGGACAGGGGGAAAGGATACGCAGTATTTT.

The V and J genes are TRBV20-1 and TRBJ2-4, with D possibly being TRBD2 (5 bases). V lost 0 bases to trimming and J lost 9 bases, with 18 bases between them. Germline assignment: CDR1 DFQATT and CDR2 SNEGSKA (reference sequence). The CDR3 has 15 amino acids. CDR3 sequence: CSARDTEGAMSIQYF. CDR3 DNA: TGCAGTGCTAGAGATACAGAGGGAGCAATGTCCATTCAGTACTTC.

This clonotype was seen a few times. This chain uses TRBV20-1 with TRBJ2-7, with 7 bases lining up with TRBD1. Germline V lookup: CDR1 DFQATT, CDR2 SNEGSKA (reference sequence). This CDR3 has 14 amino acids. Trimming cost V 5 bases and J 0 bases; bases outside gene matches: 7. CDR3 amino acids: CSAPTGNPSYEQYF. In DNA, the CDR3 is TGCAGTGCTCCGACAGGGAATCCCTCCTACGAGCAGTACTTC.

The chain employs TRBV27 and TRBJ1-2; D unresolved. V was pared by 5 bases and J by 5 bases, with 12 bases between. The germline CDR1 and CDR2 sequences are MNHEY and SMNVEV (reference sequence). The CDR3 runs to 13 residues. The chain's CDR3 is CASSVGGRYGYTF. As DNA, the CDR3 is TGTGCCAGCAGTGTGGGCGGTCGGTATGGCTACACCTTC.

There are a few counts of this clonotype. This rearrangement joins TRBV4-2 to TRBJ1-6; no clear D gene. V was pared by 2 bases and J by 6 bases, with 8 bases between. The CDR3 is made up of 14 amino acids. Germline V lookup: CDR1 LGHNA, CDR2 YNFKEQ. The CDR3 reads CASSQPGPNSPLHF. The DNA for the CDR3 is TGTGCCAGCAGCCAACCGGGTCCTAATTCACCCCTCCACTTT.

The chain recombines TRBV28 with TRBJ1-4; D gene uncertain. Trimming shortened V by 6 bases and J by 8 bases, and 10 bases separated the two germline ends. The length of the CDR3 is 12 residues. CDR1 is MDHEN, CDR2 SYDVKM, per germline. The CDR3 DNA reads TGTGCCAGCAGCCTGACGGCGGAAAAACTGTTTTTT. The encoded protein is CASSLTAEKLFF.

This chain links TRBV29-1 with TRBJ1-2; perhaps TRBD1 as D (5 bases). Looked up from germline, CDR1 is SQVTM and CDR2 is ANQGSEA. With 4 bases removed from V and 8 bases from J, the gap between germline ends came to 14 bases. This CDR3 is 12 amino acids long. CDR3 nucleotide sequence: TGCAGCGTTGGACGGGGGGATGTGGGCTACACCTTC. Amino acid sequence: CSVGRGDVGYTF.

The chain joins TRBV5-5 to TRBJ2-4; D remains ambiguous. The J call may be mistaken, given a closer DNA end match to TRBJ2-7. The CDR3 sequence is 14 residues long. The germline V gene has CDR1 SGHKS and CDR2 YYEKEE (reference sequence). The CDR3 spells CASSLAVRSGEQYF. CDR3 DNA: TGTGCCAGCAGCTTGGCCGTCAGATCGGGCGAGCAGTACTTC.

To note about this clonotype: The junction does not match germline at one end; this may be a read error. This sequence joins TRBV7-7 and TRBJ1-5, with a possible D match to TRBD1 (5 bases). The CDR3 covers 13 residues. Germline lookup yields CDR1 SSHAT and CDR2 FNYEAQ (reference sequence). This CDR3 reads CASSALQGQPQHF. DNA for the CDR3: TGTGCTAGCAGCGCGCTTCAGGGTCAGCCCCAGCATTTT.

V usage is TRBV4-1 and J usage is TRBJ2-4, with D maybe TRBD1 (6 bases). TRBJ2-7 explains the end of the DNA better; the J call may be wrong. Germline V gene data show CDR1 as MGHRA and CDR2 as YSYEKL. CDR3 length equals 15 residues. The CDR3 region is CASSQDRAGEDEQYF. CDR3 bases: TGCGCCAGCAGCCAAGATAGGGCAGGGGAAGACGAGCAGTACTTC.